This T cell receptor beta chain was retrieved from a study of post-analysis software for immune sequencing data. Findings and caveats of the study: Elevated frequency relative to controls characterized a handful of TRBV segments in patients, TRBV5-6, TRBV5-1 and TRBV20-1 among them.

Unique molecular identifiers were carried by the TCR beta cDNA libraries. Between roughly 1 and 10 million T cells gave rise to some 470,000 cDNA molecules. In TCRdb, the PCR reads were re-called with MiXCR into one record per CDR3 protein. The profile covers about 540,000 distinct CDR3 sequences, with around a third appearing a single time and 4.5% to 7.5% taken by the ten largest. Germline V lookup: CDR1 SGHRS, CDR2 YFSETQ. V dropped 4 bases and J dropped 3 bases, with 13 bases sitting between them. This CDR3 comprises 14 residues. As to this clonotype: What it binds is not known.

Sequencing was carried out using blood. The chain has TRBV5-1 and TRBJ1-2; the D gene is possibly TRBD1 (6 bases). The TCR originated in a girl under 18 with multiple sclerosis. The CDR3 is CASSVQGLDYGYTF. The CDR3 DNA reads as TGCGCCAGCAGCGTACAGGGTTTGGACTATGGCTACACCTTC.